This T cell receptor (beta chain) was obtained from a study of shared clonotypes between healthy human individuals. This clone showed up just once. Antigen unknown. Study conclusions and caveats: Non-shared clonotypes were found to have lower generation probabilities than the clonotypes that were shared by all four of the sorted-subset donors. Naive subsets generally exceeded memory subsets in estimated richness.

Across several immunoSEQ plates, the genomic DNA of each subset was split evenly. Sorted-subset replicate PCRs used around 200 ng of genomic DNA. This amount corresponded to tens of thousands of T cell genomes. The data were produced by immunoSEQ multiplex PCR, yet TCRdb's version contains in-frame clones alone and is incomplete. The table has roughly 2.1 million clones, under 95% seen once. Terminally differentiated effector memory CD45RA+ cells were left out of the naive CD8 fraction, which was CD45RO-negative and positively selected for CCR7. Sequenced: naive CD8+ T cells from PBMCs. The TCR comes from a man between 18 and 35 years old in good health. Some clones in this sample may be carry-over from other donors' samples.

The CDR3 DNA is TGTGCCATCAGTGATTCAAGCGGGAGGGCCCTCCGCGATGAGCAGTTCTTC. This encodes CAISDSSGRALRDEQFF. The chain combines TRBV10-3 with TRBJ2-1, with 10 bases matching TRBD2. Germline V CDR1 and CDR2: ENHRY, SYGVKD. V trimming: 3 bases; J trimming: 8 bases; junction bases outside the gene matches: 13. This CDR3 comprises 17 residues.